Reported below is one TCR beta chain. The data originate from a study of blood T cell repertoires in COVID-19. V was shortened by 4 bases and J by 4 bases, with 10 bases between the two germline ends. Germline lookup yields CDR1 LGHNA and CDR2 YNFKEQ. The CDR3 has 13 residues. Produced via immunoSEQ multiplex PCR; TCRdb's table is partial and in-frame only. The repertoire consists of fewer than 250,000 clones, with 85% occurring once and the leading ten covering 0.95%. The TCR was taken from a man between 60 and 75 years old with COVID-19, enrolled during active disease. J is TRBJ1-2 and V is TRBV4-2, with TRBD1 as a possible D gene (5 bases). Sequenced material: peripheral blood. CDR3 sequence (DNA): TGTGCCAGCAGCCTGGACATGTCCTATGGCTACACCTTC. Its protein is CASSLDMSYGYTF.